A single sample gave rise to the 18 T cell receptor beta chains below, sequenced in a study of control samples from healthy donors and cancer patients. Profiled with immunoSEQ multiplex PCR; TCRdb holds only in-frame clones, not every one. Of fewer than 200,000 clones in the sample, roughly 90% were seen once. Sequenced: blood. The receptors originated from a man under 40 in good health.

This clone appeared once. The chain is built from TRBV28 and TRBJ2-7; D may match TRBD1 or TRBD2 (5 bases each). The CDR3 runs to 14 residues. Germline values: CDR1 MDHEN, CDR2 SYDVKM. The V and J ends lost 10 bases and 4 bases respectively, with 20 bases between them. The CDR3: CATFPEGTSYEQYF. The CDR3 DNA sequence: TGTGCCACCTTCCCCGAGGGGACCTCATACGAGCAGTACTTC.

The V call is TRBV14, the J call TRBJ2-2; tentative D call: TRBD2 (5 bases). CDR3 length equals 15 residues. The ends were cut back, 1 base at V and 5 bases at J, with 11 bases in the middle. CDR1 and CDR2 (germline): SGHDN, FVKESK. CDR3 protein: CASSQGTGVTGELFF. DNA for the CDR3: TGTGCCAGCAGCCAAGGGACTGGTGTAACCGGGGAGCTGTTTTTT.

V usage is TRBV30 and J usage is TRBJ2-1, with D possibly matching TRBD1 (5 bases). This CDR3 is built from 13 residues. Between the trimmed V and J ends, which lost 6 bases and 6 bases, there was a span of 15 bases. CDR1 and CDR2 from the germline V gene are GTSNPN and SVGIG (reference sequence). The CDR3 DNA sequence: TGTGCCTGCACATCAGGGATCAGCAATGAGCAGTTCTTC. Its protein is CACTSGISNEQFF.

The chain employs TRBV27 and TRBJ1-1; D gene uncertain. V was clipped by 1 base and J by 1 base, with 16 bases between them. Germline CDR1 is MNHEY and CDR2 is SMNVEV (reference sequence). This CDR3 is 17 amino acids long. The CDR3 DNA is TGTGCCAGCAGTTTATTGGCCCACGCGGGCCAGAACACTGAAGCTTTCTTT. It encodes CASSLLAHAGQNTEAFF.

The rearrangement links TRBV5-1 to TRBJ1-1, with 7 positions matching TRBD1. Unmatched junction bases numbered 1, after V lost 3 bases and J lost 2 bases. This CDR3 is built from 13 residues. Germline assignment: CDR1 SGHRS and CDR2 YFSETQ. The CDR3 is CASSWDSNTEAFF. The CDR3 region has the DNA TGCGCCAGCAGCTGGGACAGTAACACTGAAGCTTTCTTT.

The genes are TRBV12-3 or TRBV12-4 and TRBJ1-1; D remains ambiguous. V dropped 3 bases and J dropped 8 bases, with 10 bases sitting between them. This CDR3 comprises 12 residues. CDR3 sequence: CASSFGVGEAFF. Written as DNA, the CDR3 is TGTGCCAGCAGTTTTGGGGTTGGGGAAGCTTTCTTT.

V and J are TRBV27 and TRBJ1-6, with D tentatively TRBD1 (5 bases). The CDR3 loop spans 14 amino acids. Trimming removed 3 bases at V and 14 bases at J, with 17 bases between. Germline values: CDR1 MNHEY, CDR2 SMNVEV (reference sequence). CDR3 protein: CASSLTEVGSSLHF. Here the CDR3 DNA reads TGTGCCAGCAGTTTGACAGAGGTCGGGTCCTCCCTCCACTTT.

This clone was seen a single time. The V and J genes are TRBV4-2 and TRBJ2-7; tentatively, D is TRBD2 (5 bases). The CDR3 runs 16 residues. V lost 1 base to trimming and J lost 0 bases, with 13 bases between them. The V gene's germline CDR1 is LGHNA and CDR2 YNFKEQ. CDR3 in amino acids: CASSQGVDSSSYEQYF. The CDR3, as DNA: TGTGCCAGCAGCCAAGGGGTGGACTCAAGCTCCTACGAGCAGTACTTC.

The gene calls are TRBV30 and TRBJ1-5; no clear D. This CDR3 is built from 14 residues. Germline assignment: CDR1 GTSNPN and CDR2 SVGIG (reference sequence). V gave up 2 bases and J gave up 0 bases, with 8 bases separating them. This chain's CDR3 is CAWSYGSSNQPQHF. Here the CDR3 DNA reads TGTGCCTGGAGTTATGGATCTAGCAATCAGCCCCAGCATTTT.

The chain couples TRBV4-1 to TRBJ1-1, with 7 bases identical to TRBD1. Per the germline V gene, CDR1 is MGHRA and CDR2 is YSYEKL. The CDR3 contains 15 residues. The ends lost 0 bases at V and 6 bases at J; junction bases unmatched: 7. The CDR3 loop reads CASSQDPTGLAEAFF. The CDR3 DNA reads as TGCGCCAGCAGCCAAGATCCGACAGGGTTGGCTGAAGCTTTCTTT.

The chain is built from TRBV27 and TRBJ2-1; 9 nucleotides line up with TRBD2. This CDR3 comprises 23 residues. CDR1 and CDR2 (germline): MNHEY, SMNVEV (reference sequence). Unmatched junction bases numbered 25, after V lost 1 base and J lost 3 bases. The CDR3 DNA reads as TGTGCCAGCAGTTTATTTTCGGGACGGTTTGAGGCGGGAGGGCCTCATAGCTACAATGAGCAGTTCTTC. Translation gives CASSLFSGRFEAGGPHSYNEQFF.

This clone was found once. V usage is TRBV11-3 and J usage is TRBJ2-1; D gene ambiguous. The germline gives CDR1 SGHNT, CDR2 YENEEA. The CDR3 runs to 12 residues. With 5 bases removed from V and 8 bases from J, the gap between germline ends came to 10 bases. DNA of the CDR3: TGTGCCAGCAGCGCCCAGGCCCATGAGCAGTTCTTC. Translation: CASSAQAHEQFF.

The gene calls are TRBV2 and TRBJ1-1, with TRBD1 matching 8 bases. The CDR3 loop spans 13 amino acids. The V and J ends lost 6 bases and 0 bases, in that order; junction bases with no gene match: 0. CDR1 and CDR2 (germline): SNHLY, FYNNEI. CDR3 in DNA: TGTGCCAGCAGGGGACAGGTGAACACTGAAGCTTTCTTT. Translated: CASRGQVNTEAFF.

The V and J genes are TRBV7-3 and TRBJ1-4; perhaps TRBD1 as D (6 bases). The length of the CDR3 is 15 residues. Germline V gives CDR1 SGHTA, CDR2 FQGTGA. Trimming removed 2 bases at V and 8 bases at J, with 15 bases between. As DNA, the CDR3 is TGTGCCAGCAGCTTAGGTACAGGGAGTAACGAAAAACTGTTTTTT. Translation gives CASSLGTGSNEKLFF.

This chain uses TRBV12-3 or TRBV12-4 with TRBJ1-2; 8 nucleotides agree with TRBD1. This CDR3 is built from 13 residues. With V trimmed by 6 bases and J by 8 bases, 8 bases remained unmatched. The CDR3 protein is CASRGGQVKGYTF. CDR3 DNA sequence: TGTGCCAGCAGGGGGGGACAGGTGAAGGGCTACACCTTC.

The table lists this clone with a count of one. The genes are TRBV28 and TRBJ1-4; D might be TRBD1 (5 bases). Trimming stripped 7 bases from V and 7 bases from J, with 10 bases between. The CDR3 is made up of 12 amino acids. Germline CDR1 is MDHEN and CDR2 is SYDVKM. CDR3 bases: TGTGCCAGCAATCAGGGAGCTGAAAAACTGTTTTTT. Translation gives CASNQGAEKLFF.

The CDR3 DNA reads TGTGCCACCAGCTGGGACAATAGCAATCAGCCCCAGCATTTT. Translating it yields CATSWDNSNQPQHF. The V gene is TRBV15, the J gene TRBJ1-5; possible D gene TRBD1, 6 bases. Deletions cut 5 bases from V and 0 bases from J, with 8 bases between. The CDR3 is 14 residues long. Germline V gene data show CDR1 as LNHNV and CDR2 as YYDKDF (reference sequence).

The chain couples TRBV12-3 or TRBV12-4 to TRBJ1-1; D gene uncertain. The CDR3 runs 12 residues. Trimming removed 3 bases at V and 7 bases at J, with 9 bases between. The CDR3 spells CASSLVGFEAFF. The CDR3 nucleotides are TGTGCCAGCAGTTTGGTGGGTTTTGAAGCTTTCTTT.